One sample yielded the 24 T cell receptor beta chains listed below, sequenced in a study of post-analysis software for immune sequencing data. General study findings and limits: Patients used about 5 TRBV segments, including TRBV5-6, TRBV5-1 and TRBV20-1, more often than controls.

Their cognate antigens are unknown. Unique-molecular-identifier-tagged TCR beta cDNA libraries were used. TCRdb processed the PCR reads anew with MiXCR; each CDR3 protein has one entry. This table has a few hundred thousand distinct CDR3 sequences, roughly 45% appearing once. Material: blood. The receptors were sampled from a girl aged 5 to 17 with multiple sclerosis.

The V call is TRBV12-3 or TRBV12-4, the J call TRBJ1-1, with 7 bases matching TRBD1. V shed 5 bases and J 0 bases; nucleotides not matched to a gene: 9. There are 16 residues in the CDR3. CDR3 protein: CASSPGDRDVNTEAFF. The DNA of the CDR3 is TGTGCCAGCAGTCCAGGCGACAGGGACGTGAACACTGAAGCTTTCTTT.

The chain combines TRBV29-1 with TRBJ1-1; possible D gene TRBD1, 6 bases. The CDR3 has 13 amino acids. Trimming removed 6 bases from V and 1 base from J, with 12 bases in between. Germline CDR1 reads SQVTM; CDR2 reads ANQGSEA. This CDR3 reads CSVSTGPNTEAFF. The CDR3 coding sequence is TGCAGCGTGTCGACAGGCCCGAACACTGAAGCTTTCTTT.

This clonotype was seen only once. V is TRBV5-1 and J is TRBJ1-4, with unresolved D. Germline assignment: CDR1 SGHRS and CDR2 YFSETQ. The CDR3 is 15 residues long. V was cut by 2 bases and J by 0 bases, with 8 bases left in between. This CDR3 is CASSLSVATNEKLFF. CDR3 nucleotide sequence: TGCGCCAGCAGCTTATCAGTTGCAACTAATGAAAAACTGTTTTTT. The whole variable domain, remainder taken from reference TRBV5-1 and TRBJ1-4, is KAGVTQTPRYLIKTRGQQVTLSCSPISGHRSVSWYQQTPGQGLQFLFEYFSETQRNKGNFPGRFSGRQFSNSRSEMNVSTLELGDSALYLCASSLSVATNEKLFFGSGTQLSVL.

The V call is TRBV4-1, the J call TRBJ2-5, with 8 nucleotides matching TRBD1. The CDR3 length is 16 residues. J lost 11 bases, V lost 1 base, and 15 bases had no gene match. Germline V gives CDR1 MGHRA, CDR2 YSYEKL. CDR3 bases: TGCGCCAGCAGCCAAGGTTCAGCCAGGGGGCCTCGCGGGCAGTACTTC. As protein: CASSQGSARGPRGQYF.

V usage is TRBV11-2 and J usage is TRBJ2-1, with D possibly being TRBD2 (5 bases). In germline, CDR1 is SGHAT, CDR2 FQNNGV. CDR3 length: 16 amino acids. The ends were cut back, 7 bases at V and 0 bases at J, with 16 bases in the middle. The CDR3, as DNA: TGTGCCAGCAACCTAGCCGGGGAGAGCTCCTACAATGAGCAGTTCTTC. This codes for CASNLAGESSYNEQFF.

This clonotype was seen just once. V is TRBV20-1 and J is TRBJ2-1, with D perhaps matching TRBD2 (6 bases). The CDR3 length is 14 residues. Between the trimmed V and J ends, which lost 5 bases and 4 bases, there was a span of 15 bases. Germline-derived CDR1 and CDR2 are DFQATT and SNEGSKA (reference sequence). DNA of the CDR3: TGCAGTGCTCTCGACGGGAGTACTTACAATGAGCAGTTCTTC. As protein: CSALDGSTYNEQFF.

CDR3 sequence reads: CASSLYGTGTYEQYF. CDR3 coding DNA: TGTGCCAGCAGCTTATACGGGACTGGGACCTACGAGCAGTACTTC. The V and J genes are TRBV7-8 and TRBJ2-7; a possible D gene is TRBD2 (6 bases). The CDR3 contains 15 residues. The germline V gene encodes CDR1 SGHVS and CDR2 FQNEAQ. The germline V and J ends were trimmed by 2 bases and 2 bases, with 13 bases remaining between them. Full variable domain (missing parts from reference TRBV7-8 and TRBJ2-7): GAGVSQSPRYKVAKRGQDVALRCDPISGHVSLFWYQQALGQGPEFLTYFQNEAQLDKSGLPSDRFFAERPEGSVSTLKIQRTQQEDSAVYLCASSLYGTGTYEQYFGPGTRLTVT.

The chain employs TRBV29-1 and TRBJ2-1, with a tentative D call TRBD2 (7 bases). The CDR3 runs 13 residues. Trimming removed 7 bases from V and 5 bases from J, with 15 bases in between. Germline CDR1 reads SQVTM; CDR2 reads ANQGSEA. The CDR3 region has the DNA TGCAGCGCCTACGGGCGGGGGCACAATGAGCAGTTCTTC. Encoded protein: CSAYGRGHNEQFF.

This chain joins TRBV29-1 and TRBJ2-1; TRBD2 matches 9 bases. The CDR3 covers 19 residues. The junction had 18 bases not matched to a gene; V was cut back by 2 bases and J by 4 bases. Germline V lookup: CDR1 SQVTM, CDR2 ANQGSEA. The DNA of the CDR3 is TGCAGCGTTGAATTTGCCGGTTTTGAACCGGGACTAGCTTACAATGAGCAGTTCTTC. Its protein product is CSVEFAGFEPGLAYNEQFF.

This clonotype has only a few counts. The rearrangement links TRBV28 to TRBJ2-1; a possible D gene is TRBD1 (5 bases). The V gene lost 3 bases and the J gene lost 15 bases, with 21 bases spanning the gap. Germline CDR1 MDHEN, CDR2 SYDVKM. The CDR3 loop spans 14 amino acids. The CDR3 loop reads CASSFTDIEFARFF. The CDR3 DNA reads TGTGCCAGCAGTTTTACGGACATTGAGTTCGCGCGGTTCTTC.

V gene TRBV4-2 combines with J gene TRBJ2-1; possible D gene TRBD2, 6 bases. Germline V gives CDR1 LGHNA, CDR2 YNFKEQ. Trimming took off 1 base at V and 6 bases at J, with 13 bases between the two ends. The CDR3 has 15 amino acids. The CDR3 spells CASSQGGLASNEQFF. As DNA, the CDR3 is TGTGCCAGCAGCCAAGGAGGGCTAGCGAGCAATGAGCAGTTCTTC.

This rearrangement joins TRBV9 to TRBJ2-7; 9 positions match TRBD2. The germline V gene encodes CDR1 SGDLS and CDR2 YYNGEE. Trimming removed 0 bases from V and 6 bases from J; junction bases left unmatched: 10. The CDR3 totals 16 residues. The DNA of the CDR3 is TGTGCCAGCAGCGTAGGGGGCGGGAGGGCGTTGGTCGAGCAGTACTTC. This gives the protein CASSVGGGRALVEQYF.

The J gene is TRBJ2-3, the V gene TRBV29-1; possible D gene TRBD1, 6 bases. The CDR3 is 14 residues long. Trimming cost V 1 base and J 2 bases, with 10 bases left between them. Germline assignment: CDR1 SQVTM and CDR2 ANQGSEA. The CDR3 region is CSVEGTAYTDTQYF. CDR3 in DNA: TGCAGCGTTGAAGGGACAGCCTACACAGATACGCAGTATTTT.

V gene TRBV7-2 combines with J gene TRBJ1-1; the D gene is possibly TRBD1 (5 bases). The CDR3 spans 15 residues. Germline assignment: CDR1 SGHTA and CDR2 FQGNSA. Trimming took off 5 bases at V and 6 bases at J, with 19 bases between the two ends. The CDR3 DNA is TGTGCCAGCAGCGTACCACTGCGCAGGGTAGCTGAAGCTTTCTTT. It translates to CASSVPLRRVAEAFF.

The V call is TRBV24-1, the J call TRBJ1-2; D remains ambiguous. The length of the CDR3 is 12 residues. V lost 6 bases and J 0 bases, leaving 4 bases between the germline ends. Germline CDR1 is KGHDR and CDR2 is SFDVKD. The CDR3 DNA reads as TGTGCCACCAGTAATTCTAACTATGGCTACACCTTC. It codes for CATSNSNYGYTF.

The chain couples TRBV12-3 or TRBV12-4 to TRBJ1-1; D is possibly TRBD1 (6 bases). This CDR3 comprises 14 residues. V lost 5 bases and J 1 base, leaving 11 bases between the germline ends. CDR3 in DNA: TGTGCCAGCAGTCTTACGGGACAGAACACTGAAGCTTTCTTT. Its translation is CASSLTGQNTEAFF.

This clonotype was found a few times. The chain has TRBV20-1 and TRBJ2-3; a possible D gene is TRBD2 (6 bases). V shed 2 bases and J shed 0 bases, with 9 bases lying between them. This CDR3 is 14 amino acids long. Looked up from germline, CDR1 is DFQATT and CDR2 is SNEGSKA (reference sequence). The CDR3 DNA sequence: TGCAGTGCTAGATGGGACTCAAGCACAGATACGCAGTATTTT. Translation gives CSARWDSSTDTQYF.

This clonotype was seen a handful of times. This chain joins TRBV20-1 and TRBJ2-7; TRBD2 might be the D (6 bases). Trimming removed 3 bases from V and 2 bases from J, with 23 bases in between. Germline V CDR1 and CDR2: DFQATT, SNEGSKA (reference sequence). The CDR3 runs to 17 residues. In DNA, the CDR3 is TGCAGTGCTAGGGGGGGAGGATGGGGCGAGCCACCCTACGAGCAGTACTTC. It specifies CSARGGGWGEPPYEQYF.

This clonotype was counted many times. The chain links TRBV9 to TRBJ2-7; 8 bases map to TRBD2. There are 15 residues in the CDR3. Germline CDR1 is SGDLS and CDR2 is YYNGEE. The ends lost 0 bases at V and 3 bases at J; junction bases unmatched: 5. CDR3 region: CASSVGTSGSYEQYF. The CDR3 bases are TGTGCCAGCAGCGTAGGAACTAGCGGCAGCTACGAGCAGTACTTC.

This clonotype was seen a handful of times. This chain uses TRBV29-1 with TRBJ1-4; D is unresolved. This CDR3 region has 11 residues. The V and J ends lost 3 bases and 8 bases respectively, with 7 bases between them. CDR1 is SQVTM, CDR2 ANQGSEA, per germline. The CDR3 loop reads CSVEGREKLFF. DNA for the CDR3: TGCAGCGTTGAGGGAAGGGAAAAACTGTTTTTT.

This clonotype has just a few counts. J is TRBJ2-7 and V is TRBV20-1, with 16 nucleotides matching TRBD2. The CDR3 covers 18 residues. CDR1 is DFQATT, CDR2 SNEGSKA, per germline (reference sequence). With V trimmed by 4 bases and J by 0 bases, 9 bases remained unmatched. This chain's CDR3 is CSATTGLAGGALSYEQYF. The CDR3 region has the DNA TGCAGTGCTACCACGGGACTAGCGGGGGGGGCTCTCTCCTACGAGCAGTACTTC.

The rearrangement links TRBV20-1 to TRBJ1-5; possibly TRBD1 for D (6 bases). V was clipped by 7 bases and J by 0 bases, with 19 bases between them. The CDR3 is made up of 16 amino acids. Germline V lookup: CDR1 DFQATT, CDR2 SNEGSKA (reference sequence). CDR3 protein: CSVMGPGQISNQPQHF. The CDR3 DNA is TGCAGTGTGATGGGACCGGGACAAATTAGCAATCAGCCCCAGCATTTT.

The J gene is TRBJ2-7, the V gene TRBV5-1; the match to TRBD1 covers 9 bases. V lost 2 bases and J lost 2; bases outside the gene matches: 17. This CDR3 is 19 amino acids long. Germline CDR1 and CDR2: SGHRS and YFSETQ. The CDR3 bases are TGCGCCAGCAGCTTCCCGAGGGACAGGGCTAACGAAAATCCCTACGAGCAGTACTTC. Protein: CASSFPRDRANENPYEQYF.

This clonotype was seen only a few times. The CDR3 DNA reads TGTGCCAGCAGTTCCCAAGCGGGAGTTAAAGAGACCCAGTACTTC. This gives the protein CASSSQAGVKETQYF. V usage is TRBV28 and J usage is TRBJ2-5, with 8 bases lining up with TRBD2. Germline lookup yields CDR1 MDHEN and CDR2 SYDVKM. The CDR3 runs 15 residues. Trimming cost V 4 bases and J 3 bases; bases outside gene matches: 7.